This T cell receptor beta chain was identified during a study of blood T cell repertoires in COVID-19. On the study more broadly: Material from acute and convalescent COVID-19 was sourced from the United States, Italy and Spain. Sources were T cells, B-cell-depleted T cells, or PBMCs; the material itself was cDNA or gDNA.

V dropped 5 bases and J dropped 5; count of bases not matched to a gene: 12. Germline CDR1 is SGHTA and CDR2 is FQGTGA. The CDR3 runs to 16 residues. Methods used by the authors: Using reference gene primer amplification, nucleated cell counts were estimated. Data came from immunoSEQ multiplex PCR; TCRdb stores just in-frame clones and leaves some out. Clone size and V and J calls were adopted from that table, with D and trimming inferred from the DNA. This table holds some 150,000 clones, 88% found once. This clone was seen a few times. The chain recombines TRBV7-3 with TRBJ2-1; 7 bases align to TRBD2. Material: peripheral blood. The origin of this receptor is a human donor in a cohort sampled during active COVID-19. The CDR3 reads CASSPVEAGPNNEQFF. The CDR3 nucleotides read TGTGCCAGCAGCCCCGTTGAAGCGGGGCCTAACAATGAGCAGTTCTTC.